What follows are 23 T cell receptor beta chains derived from one specimen sequenced in a study of molecular identifiers for immune sequencing clone quantification. TCRdb processed the PCR reads anew with MiXCR; each CDR3 protein has one entry. In the table there are hundreds of thousands of distinct CDR3 sequences, 25% of which are singletons. The sample taken for sequencing was naive CD8+ T cells from blood, with Jurkat cell RNA spiked in. As for subset: FACS-sorted CD8+CD4-CCR7+CD45RA+ naive T cells. All receptors derive from a human donor in good health. Some libraries in this study had Jurkat cell RNA spiked in.

In its sample, this clonotype was seen a few times. The chain's CDR3 is CASSLALGVPYEQYF. CDR3 in DNA: TGTGCCAGCAGTTTAGCGCTCGGGGTGCCCTACGAGCAGTACTTC. This sequence joins TRBV12-3 or TRBV12-4 and TRBJ2-7; weak D call: TRBD2 (5 bases). The CDR3 totals 15 residues. The germline V and J ends were trimmed by 0 bases and 2 bases, with 11 bases remaining between them.

The chain links TRBV4-1 to TRBJ2-3; a possible D gene is TRBD2 (6 bases). CDR1 is MGHRA, CDR2 YSYEKL, per germline. The CDR3 consists of 16 residues. With 1 base removed from V and 0 bases from J, the gap between germline ends came to 11 bases. The CDR3 spells CASSQGVAGSTDTQYF. CDR3 in DNA: TGCGCCAGCAGCCAAGGGGTGGCGGGGAGCACAGATACGCAGTATTTT.

This clonotype was recorded only once. Here the CDR3 omits its conserved ending phenylalanine or tryptophan, so a read error is the likely source. This chain joins TRBV28 and TRBJ1-5; D is possibly TRBD1 (6 bases). V shed 3 bases and J shed 5 bases, with 17 bases lying between them. CDR3 size: 16 residues. Germline V CDR1 and CDR2: MDHEN, SYDVKM. The CDR3 DNA sequence: TGTGCCAGCAGTTTGTTTAGGGGGATTGGCGATCAGCCCCAGCATATT. Protein: CASSLFRGIGDQPQHI.

This clonotype was seen only a few times. This sequence joins TRBV6-2 or TRBV6-3 and TRBJ2-7; D may correspond to TRBD1 or TRBD2 (5 bases each). The CDR3 is made up of 14 amino acids. CDR1 MNHEY and CDR2 SVGEGT come from the germline V gene. The ends were cut back, 3 bases at V and 2 bases at J, with 11 bases in the middle. The CDR3 loop is CASSYYGGPYEQYF. The DNA for the CDR3 is TGTGCCAGCAGTTATTATGGGGGACCCTACGAGCAGTACTTC.

This rearrangement joins TRBV7-9 to TRBJ1-6, with D perhaps matching TRBD1 (6 bases). Trimming left V 5 bases short and J 7 bases short, with 18 bases between. Germline values: CDR1 SEHNR, CDR2 FQNEAQ (reference sequence). CDR3 length: 16 residues. The chain's CDR3 is CASSQTPQGSNSPLHF. In nucleotides, the CDR3 is TGTGCCAGCAGCCAGACACCACAGGGTTCCAATTCACCCCTCCACTTT.

This clonotype was recorded once. A much larger clone differs by one base, so this may be a read error. The V call is TRBV29-1, the J call TRBJ1-4, with TRBD1 as a possible D gene (6 bases). Trimming removed 6 bases from V and 12 bases from J, with 20 bases in between. CDR3 length: 13 amino acids. From germline, CDR1 is SQVTM and CDR2 ANQGSEA. The CDR3 here is CSVLQGRDDELFF. CDR3 coding DNA: TGCAGCGTCCTACAGGGCAGGGATGACGAACTGTTTTTT.

This clonotype was seen ten or more times. The chain employs TRBV5-4 and TRBJ2-6; perhaps TRBD1 as D (7 bases). Between the trimmed V and J ends, which lost 3 bases and 4 bases, there was a span of 14 bases. Germline-derived CDR1 and CDR2 are SGHNT and YYREEE (reference sequence). The CDR3 totals 16 residues. The CDR3 DNA follows: TGTGCCAGCAGCTCTGGAGGGGGCTCCGGGGCCAACGTCCTGACTTTC. This encodes CASSSGGGSGANVLTF.

A word on this clonotype: It may be a read error: a sequence one base away is much more abundant. The rearrangement uses TRBV11-2 and TRBJ2-4; tentatively, D is TRBD2 (5 bases). Germline V gene lookup returns CDR1 SGHAT and CDR2 FQNNGV. The length of the CDR3 is 15 residues. V was pared by 1 base and J by 2 bases, with 9 bases between. The CDR3 DNA reads as TGTGCCAGCAGCTTAGGGGAGTGGCCCAAAAACATTCAGTACTTC. Translation: CASSLGEWPKNIQYF. The variable domain in full, with the rest retrieved from reference TRBV11-2 and TRBJ2-4, is EAGVAQSPRYKIIEKRQSVAFWCNPISGHATLYWYQQILGQGPKLLIQFQNNGVVDDSQLPKDRFSAERLKGVDSTLKIQPAKLEDSAVYLCASSLGEWPKNIQYFGAGTRLSVL.

A note on this clonotype: One base away lies a much larger clone, so this may be a sequencing read error. The chain joins TRBV6-5 to TRBJ1-4, with TRBD1 identical over 12 bases. Germline CDR1 is MNHEY and CDR2 is SVGAGI. The length of the CDR3 is 15 residues. Here the CDR3 reads CASSLTGTGGEELVF. As DNA, the CDR3 is TGTGCCAGCAGCTTAACCGGGACAGGGGGCGAAGAACTGGTTTTT.

As concerns this clonotype: A read error is possible here, since a much larger clone lies one base away. It is likely a read error, because the conserved phenylalanine at the end of the CDR3 is missing. The chain joins TRBV13 to TRBJ2-5; 7 bases match TRBD1. V lost 3 bases and J lost 4; bases outside the gene matches: 2. Germline V CDR1 and CDR2: PRHDT, FYEKMQ (reference sequence). The CDR3 is made up of 13 amino acids. CDR3 region: CASSFGQVETQYI. The CDR3 DNA follows: TGTGCCAGCAGCTTCGGACAGGTAGAGACCCAGTACATC.

Details on this clonotype: This could be a read error, since a much larger clone is one nucleotide away. The V gene is TRBV10-2, the J gene TRBJ2-3; D may be TRBD1 or TRBD2 (6 bases each). CDR1 and CDR2 from the germline V gene are WSHSY and SAAADI. V lost 11 bases and J lost 0, with 15 bases in between. This CDR3 is 14 amino acids long. The CDR3 loop reads CACFEGGSTDTQYF. CDR3 DNA: TGCGCCTGCTTCGAGGGGGGTAGCACAGATACGCAGTATTTT.

This clonotype was counted at least ten times. The gene calls are TRBV7-9 and TRBJ1-1; D unclear. Trimming cost V 1 base and J 7 bases, with 10 bases left between them. The CDR3 has 13 amino acids. The V gene's germline CDR1 is SEHNR and CDR2 FQNEAQ (reference sequence). The CDR3 DNA sequence: TGTGCCAGCAGCTTAGTTCGGGCAGATGAAGCTTTCTTT. This encodes CASSLVRADEAFF.

This clonotype was seen ten or more times. The rearrangement joins TRBV19 to TRBJ2-2; 7 bases are a match to TRBD1. The V segment lost 8 bases and the J segment 0 bases; nucleotides outside the gene matches: 6. Germline CDR1 is LNHDA and CDR2 is SQIVND (reference sequence). This CDR3 region has 15 residues. The CDR3 region is CASGGQSSNTGELFF. For the CDR3, the DNA is TGTGCCAGTGGGGGACAGTCTTCGAACACCGGGGAGCTGTTTTTT. Full variable domain (rest looked up from reference TRBV19 and TRBJ2-2): DGGITQSPKYLFRKEGQNVTLSCEQNLNHDAMYWYRQDPGQGLRLIYYSQIVNDFQKGDIAEGYSVSREKKESFPLTVTSAQKNPTAFYLCASGGQSSNTGELFFGEGSRLTVL.

As to this clonotype: Possible read error: a much larger clone is one base away. This sequence joins TRBV7-6 and TRBJ1-1, with 8 bases that match TRBD1. The CDR3 runs 17 residues. CDR1 and CDR2 from the germline V gene are SGHVS and FNYEAQ. The CDR3 loop is CASSLARGQGKNTEALF. As DNA, the CDR3 is TGTGCCAGCAGCTTAGCGCGAGGACAGGGTAAGAACACTGAAGCTCTCTTT.

This clonotype was seen at least ten times. The rearrangement uses TRBV27 and TRBJ2-3, with 9 bases fitting TRBD2. Germline V gives CDR1 MNHEY, CDR2 SMNVEV (reference sequence). V dropped 5 bases and J dropped 2; count of bases not matched to a gene: 5. The CDR3 contains 15 residues. The CDR3 region is CASSPRLAVTDTQYF. CDR3 in DNA: TGTGCCAGCAGTCCCCGACTAGCGGTCACAGATACGCAGTATTTT.

This clonotype was observed a few times. The chain employs TRBV19 and TRBJ2-1, with a possible D match to TRBD2 (5 bases). V dropped 7 bases and J dropped 5 bases, with 9 bases sitting between them. Germline V gives CDR1 LNHDA, CDR2 SQIVND (reference sequence). The CDR3 consists of 12 residues. The CDR3 here is CASTVGNNEQFF. DNA for the CDR3: TGTGCCAGTACCGTCGGGAACAATGAGCAGTTCTTC.

This clonotype was observed many times. The V call is TRBV4-3, the J call TRBJ1-5; D not resolved. The CDR3 is made up of 15 amino acids. V was cut by 0 bases and J by 5 bases, with 11 bases left in between. Germline V CDR1 and CDR2: LGHNA, YSLEER. For the CDR3, the DNA is TGCGCCAGCAGCCAAGATACGGGAAACTATCAGCCCCAGCATTTT. This translates into CASSQDTGNYQPQHF.

This clonotype was counted a single time. This clone may be a read error of a much larger clone one base away. The chain joins TRBV30 to TRBJ2-3; the D gene is possibly TRBD2 (6 bases). This CDR3 is built from 14 residues. Germline-derived CDR1 and CDR2 are GTSNPN and SVGIG (reference sequence). V lost 5 bases, J lost 2 bases, and 14 bases lay in between. CDR3 in DNA: TGTGCCTGGGACGTTGCGGGATTCACAGATACGCAGTATTTT. As protein: CAWDVAGFTDTQYF. Filled out from reference TRBV30 and TRBJ2-3, the complete variable domain reads SQTIHQWPATLVQPVGSPLSLECTVEGTSNPNLYWYRQAAGRGLQLLFYSVGIGQISSEVPQNLSASRPQDRQFILSSKKLLLSDSGFYLCAWDVAGFTDTQYFGPGTRLTVL.

About this clonotype: At one end the junction does not follow the germline gene, possibly because of a read error. This chain joins TRBV7-8 and TRBJ1-1; maybe TRBD1 (6 bases). The length of the CDR3 is 12 residues. Germline V CDR1 and CDR2: SGHVS, FQNEAQ. CDR3 sequence reads: CARSPKGGEAFF. CDR3 DNA: TGTGCCCGCAGCCCAAAGGGGGGTGAAGCTTTCTTT.

As concerns this clonotype: Possible read error: a much larger clone is one base away. This chain uses TRBV4-2 with TRBJ1-1; D remains ambiguous. The CDR3 is made up of 15 amino acids. V was shortened by 1 base and J by 4 bases, with 13 bases between the two germline ends. In germline, CDR1 is LGHNA, CDR2 YNFKEQ. The CDR3 DNA sequence: TGTGCCAGCAGCCAAGTTTCTATCTCTATCACTGAAGCTTTCTTT. It translates to CASSQVSISITEAFF.

This clonotype was seen many times. The chain carries TRBV20-1 and TRBJ2-3; 7 bases match TRBD1. The CDR3 spans 14 residues. V dropped 6 bases and J dropped 8; count of bases not matched to a gene: 14. CDR1 and CDR2 (germline): DFQATT, SNEGSKA (reference sequence). The CDR3 nucleotides read TGCAGTGCCATCCCGGACAGGATGATCGGTACGCAGTATTTT. Its protein product is CSAIPDRMIGTQYF.

Concerning this clonotype: This may stem from a read error, because a much larger clone lies one nucleotide away. The chain uses TRBV2 and TRBJ1-1, with 8 bases aligning to TRBD1. CDR1 and CDR2 (germline): SNHLY, FYNNEI. The CDR3 sequence is 16 residues long. The CDR3 reads CTSSEGNRGVATEAFF. CDR3 sequence (DNA): TGTACCAGCAGTGAAGGGAACAGGGGGGTTGCCACTGAAGCTTTCTTT.

In its sample, this clonotype was seen a few times. The V gene is TRBV29-1, the J gene TRBJ1-2; D remains unclear. This CDR3 spans 16 amino acids. The germline V gene has CDR1 SQVTM and CDR2 ANQGSEA. V was clipped by 4 bases and J by 2 bases, with 20 bases between them. CDR3: CSVVATANPKNYGYTF. CDR3 sequence (DNA): TGCAGCGTTGTGGCCACCGCGAACCCCAAGAACTATGGCTACACCTTC.